The T cell receptor (beta chain) described here comes from a study of blood T cell repertoires in COVID-19. Whole-study context: PBMCs, B-cell-depleted T cells, or T cells were the source of the cDNA or gDNA that made up the material.

Trimming stripped 5 bases from V and 0 bases from J, with 20 bases between. This CDR3 has 18 residues. Germline-derived CDR1 and CDR2 are MRHNA and SNTAGT. Clones were sequenced by immunoSEQ multiplex PCR, and TCRdb holds only the in-frame ones, with some missing. The sample includes roughly 110,000 clones, less than 85% of them seen just once. The V gene is TRBV6-4, the J gene TRBJ2-1; maybe TRBD2 (6 bases). This clonotype originated in a human donor in a cohort sampled during active COVID-19. Sequenced sample: peripheral blood. The CDR3 region is CASSKGGSSWGSYNEQFF. CDR3 coding DNA: TGTGCCAGCAGTAAAGGAGGGTCCTCGTGGGGCTCCTACAATGAGCAGTTCTTC.